Below are 27 T cell receptor beta chains sequenced from a single sample in a study of T cells in Graves' hyperthyroidism and ophthalmopathy. Authors of the study amplified TCR beta CDR3 regions from RNA transcripts. Using the HTBI primer set, a first-round RT-PCR was run on the TCR CDR3. TCRdb reanalysed the multiplex PCR reads using MiXCR and keeps one entry per CDR3 protein. The table has roughly 400,000 distinct CDR3 sequences, more than 20% seen once. The sequencing sample was made of blood. These receptors came from a man aged 45-65 years with Graves' hyperthyroidism.

This clonotype was counted at least ten times. V and J are TRBV7-3 and TRBJ2-7, with 8 nucleotides matching TRBD2. CDR3 length: 17 amino acids. Losses at the gene ends were 1 base for V and 7 bases for J; bases not matched to a gene: 15. Germline V CDR1 and CDR2: SGHTA, FQGTGA. CDR3 nucleotide sequence: TGTGCCAGCAGCTTAAGAAAGCGGGAGCTATTAGCGGGAGAGCAGTACTTC. Translation: CASSLRKRELLAGEQYF.

There are many counts of this clonotype. The gene calls are TRBV20-1 and TRBJ2-1; 9 bases fit TRBD2. This CDR3 spans 13 amino acids. The ends lost 3 bases at V and 8 bases at J; junction bases unmatched: 5. Germline V gene lookup returns CDR1 DFQATT and CDR2 SNEGSKA (reference sequence). The CDR3 here is CSARAGLAYEQFF. The CDR3 DNA follows: TGCAGTGCTAGGGCGGGACTAGCATATGAGCAGTTCTTC.

This clonotype was picked up a small number of times. V is TRBV29-1 and J is TRBJ2-2; D may be TRBD1 or TRBD2 (5 bases each). Germline CDR1 and CDR2: SQVTM and ANQGSEA. The CDR3 is made up of 14 amino acids. Trimming took off 5 bases at V and 2 bases at J, with 12 bases between the two ends. CDR3 loop: CSVSQGVNTGELFF. CDR3 DNA: TGCAGCGTTTCCCAGGGAGTTAACACCGGGGAGCTGTTTTTT.

The DNA for the CDR3 is TGTGCCAGCAGCCTAGGGACCGTACTTAATGAAAAACTGTTTTTT. Amino acids: CASSLGTVLNEKLFF. V and J are TRBV7-9 and TRBJ1-4; a possible D gene is TRBD1 (5 bases). The germline V and J ends were trimmed by 5 bases and 4 bases, with 14 bases remaining between them. The CDR3 length is 15 residues. Germline CDR1 is SEHNR and CDR2 is FQNEAQ (reference sequence).

The chain combines TRBV18 with TRBJ2-1, with unresolved D. The CDR3 sequence is 11 residues long. Germline V gives CDR1 KGHSH, CDR2 LQKENI. V was trimmed by 5 bases and J by 9 bases, leaving 8 bases between them. CDR3 loop: CASSGNGEQFF. DNA for the CDR3: TGTGCCAGCTCAGGTAACGGTGAGCAGTTCTTC.

The V call is TRBV5-6, the J call TRBJ2-2; a possible D gene is TRBD1 (6 bases). Trimming took 5 bases from V and 2 from J, leaving 10 bases between them. CDR3 length: 14 residues. Germline CDR1 is SGHDT and CDR2 is YYEEEE. CDR3 loop: CASSQQGNTGELFF. CDR3 bases: TGTGCCAGCAGTCAACAGGGAAACACCGGGGAGCTGTTTTTT.

This clonotype appeared many times. The chain joins TRBV12-3 or TRBV12-4 to TRBJ1-2, with D unresolved. CDR3 size: 13 residues. Trimming pared 3 bases from V and 8 bases from J, leaving 13 bases between. CDR3: CASSLIDSRGYTF. The CDR3 DNA sequence: TGTGCCAGCAGTTTGATTGATAGTCGGGGCTACACCTTC.

This clonotype was detected only a few times. The chain couples TRBV4-2 to TRBJ2-1; TRBD2 matches at 13 bases. There are 20 residues in the CDR3. In germline, CDR1 is LGHNA, CDR2 YNFKEQ. With V trimmed by 4 bases and J by 5 bases, 17 bases remained unmatched. Here the CDR3 reads CASSREGTSPTSGRDNEQFF. The CDR3 bases are TGTGCCAGCAGCCGAGAAGGAACCTCGCCCACTAGCGGGAGGGACAATGAGCAGTTCTTC.

This clonotype has ten or more counts. J is TRBJ2-5 and V is TRBV27; TRBD1 matches at 11 bases. After removal of 8 bases from V and 5 bases from J, the junction contained 7 bases not matched to a gene. There are 14 residues in the CDR3. The germline V gene encodes CDR1 MNHEY and CDR2 SMNVEV (reference sequence). The CDR3 sequence is CASASDRGLETQYF. CDR3 coding DNA: TGTGCCAGCGCCTCGGACAGGGGGCTGGAGACCCAGTACTTC.

This clonotype was found a few times. This chain connects TRBV10-3 to TRBJ1-2; no firm D call. The germline V gene has CDR1 ENHRY and CDR2 SYGVKD. The CDR3 sequence is 19 residues long. Trimming stripped 6 bases from V and 5 bases from J, with 31 bases between. CDR3 region: CAIRLDEAKGLQLLYGYTF. As DNA, the CDR3 is TGTGCCATCAGGCTTGATGAAGCGAAGGGCCTCCAGCTCTTATATGGCTACACCTTC.

This clonotype turned up a few times. The genes are TRBV15 and TRBJ2-7; D may correspond to TRBD1 or TRBD2 (5 bases each). Trimming took off 4 bases at V and 4 bases at J, with 11 bases between the two ends. Germline V gene data show CDR1 as LNHNV and CDR2 as YYDKDF (reference sequence). The CDR3 runs to 13 residues. For the CDR3, the DNA is TGTGCCACCAGCATGGGACGAACATACGAGCAGTACTTC. Protein: CATSMGRTYEQYF.

This clonotype is a singleton in its sample. The chain carries TRBV7-9 and TRBJ2-1; 10 positions agree with TRBD1. CDR1 and CDR2 from the germline V gene are SEHNR and FQNEAQ (reference sequence). The CDR3 is 16 residues long. The trim removed 5 bases at V and 6 bases at J, leaving 10 bases unmatched. DNA for the CDR3: TGTGCCAGCAGCCACCCACCGGGACAGGGGAGCAATGAGCAGTTCTTC. This sequence encodes CASSHPPGQGSNEQFF.

This clonotype was counted only a few times. The CDR3 loop is CASSPDSGPSYEQYF. In nucleotides, the CDR3 is TGTGCCAGCTCACCGGACTCAGGACCTTCCTACGAGCAGTACTTC. V and J are TRBV18 and TRBJ2-7; D perhaps matches TRBD2 (5 bases). CDR1 KGHSH and CDR2 LQKENI come from the germline V gene. Trimming took 3 bases from V and 1 from J, leaving 13 bases between them. This CDR3 has 15 amino acids.

The sample holds many counts of this clonotype. CDR3 nucleotides: TGTGCCAGCAGTTTAGCCCGACGGAGTCTCTACACCTTC. Translated, it gives CASSLARRSLYTF. The V and J genes are TRBV12-3 or TRBV12-4 and TRBJ1-2, with D unresolved. CDR3 size: 13 residues. V lost 0 bases and J 10 bases, leaving 12 bases between the germline ends.

About this clonotype: This is likely a read error, given that the CDR3 carries no conserved phenylalanine or tryptophan at its end. The rearrangement joins TRBV7-3 to TRBJ2-7; D ambiguous. Trimming stripped 3 bases from V and 2 bases from J, with 5 bases between. Germline CDR1 is SGHTA and CDR2 is FQGTGA. The CDR3 has 12 residues. Here the CDR3 reads CASSFEAYEQYY. The DNA of the CDR3 is TGTGCCAGCAGCTTCGAAGCCTACGAGCAGTACTAC.

As to this clonotype: One junction end does not reproduce the germline sequence, and a read error may be involved. The V and J genes are TRBV20-1 and TRBJ2-3, with 10 bases fitting TRBD2. Germline loops: CDR1 DFQATT, CDR2 SNEGSKA (reference sequence). The CDR3 is 15 residues long. The CDR3 DNA reads as TGCAGTGCTAGGGGACTAGCGTATCCCACAGATACGCGGTATTTT. Translated, it gives CSARGLAYPTDTRYF.

This clonotype was counted a few times. The rearrangement uses TRBV14 and TRBJ2-3; 14 nucleotides agree with TRBD2. This CDR3 is 18 amino acids long. Trimming at V came to 4 bases and at J to 2 bases, leaving 8 bases not matched to a gene. Per the germline V gene, CDR1 is SGHDN and CDR2 is FVKESK. In DNA form, the CDR3 reads TGTGCCAGCAGCCTGGGACTAGCGGGAGCGTTATCCACAGATACGCAGTATTTT. It yields the protein CASSLGLAGALSTDTQYF.

This clonotype has ten or more counts. The genes are TRBV20-1 and TRBJ2-7; 10 nucleotides align to TRBD1. The ends lost 6 bases at V and 3 bases at J; junction bases unmatched: 8. CDR1 and CDR2 (germline): DFQATT, SNEGSKA (reference sequence). The CDR3 covers 14 residues. The CDR3: CSAIDRGRHYEQYF. CDR3 bases: TGCAGTGCCATAGACAGGGGGCGTCACTACGAGCAGTACTTC.

V usage is TRBV20-1 and J usage is TRBJ2-5; possible D gene TRBD1, 8 bases. The CDR3 runs to 14 residues. With 6 bases removed from V and 4 bases from J, the gap between germline ends came to 18 bases. Germline V lookup: CDR1 DFQATT, CDR2 SNEGSKA (reference sequence). CDR3 loop: CSAPKTGGAETQYF. The CDR3 DNA is TGCAGTGCGCCGAAAACAGGGGGGGCAGAGACCCAGTACTTC.

This clonotype was seen repeatedly, ten times or more. This chain joins TRBV24-1 and TRBJ2-1; TRBD1 matches at 9 bases. Germline V gives CDR1 KGHDR, CDR2 SFDVKD. This CDR3 is 20 amino acids long. Trimming cost V 3 bases and J 8 bases; bases outside gene matches: 22. DNA for the CDR3: TGTGCCACCAGTGATCCGAAACGATCTATTCCGGGACAGGGATCCGATGAGCAGTTCTTC. Translated, it gives CATSDPKRSIPGQGSDEQFF.

This clonotype was found a few times. V and J are TRBV14 and TRBJ2-7, with no clear D. Germline V gene data show CDR1 as SGHDN and CDR2 as FVKESK. The CDR3 loop spans 14 amino acids. The germline V and J ends were trimmed by 1 base and 4 bases, with 11 bases remaining between them. The CDR3 DNA reads TGTGCCAGCAGCCAAGTGAGATCACGATACGAGCAGTACTTC. It encodes CASSQVRSRYEQYF. The complete variable domain, with remaining parts taken from reference TRBV14 and TRBJ2-7, reads EAGVTQFPSHSVIEKGQTVTLRCDPISGHDNLYWYRRVMGKEIKFLLHFVKESKQDESGMPNNRFLAERTGGTYSTLKVQPAELEDSGVYFCASSQVRSRYEQYFGPGTRLTVT.

The sample holds one count of this clonotype. The chain recombines TRBV27 with TRBJ1-5, with unresolved D. Germline V CDR1 and CDR2: MNHEY, SMNVEV (reference sequence). CDR3 size: 15 residues. V gave up 2 bases and J gave up 2 bases, with 10 bases separating them. CDR3 sequence: CASSLIGSGNQPQHF. Written as DNA, the CDR3 is TGTGCCAGCAGTTTAATAGGGTCAGGCAATCAGCCCCAGCATTTT.

The rearrangement joins TRBV28 to TRBJ1-2; D remains unclear. The CDR3 has 13 amino acids. CDR1 MDHEN and CDR2 SYDVKM come from the germline V gene. With 5 bases removed from V and 3 bases from J, the gap between germline ends came to 10 bases. The CDR3 DNA sequence: TGTGCCAGCAGTCGGGGAGTGGACTATGGCTACACCTTC. Translating it yields CASSRGVDYGYTF.

The table lists this clonotype with a few counts. The J gene is TRBJ2-1, the V gene TRBV18; perhaps TRBD2 as D (6 bases). The CDR3 loop spans 16 amino acids. CDR1 is KGHSH and CDR2 is LQKENI in the germline V gene. V lost 3 bases to trimming and J lost 7 bases, with 19 bases between them. CDR3: CASSPGTFRGRNEQFF. Here the CDR3 DNA reads TGTGCCAGCTCACCCGGGACTTTCCGAGGTCGGAATGAGCAGTTCTTC.

J is TRBJ2-1 and V is TRBV20-1; TRBD2 agrees at 9 bases. Germline lookup yields CDR1 DFQATT and CDR2 SNEGSKA (reference sequence). V lost 3 bases, J lost 6 bases, and 9 bases stayed unmatched. The CDR3 loop spans 15 amino acids. CDR3: CSASGELAGSNEQFF. Written as DNA, the CDR3 is TGCAGTGCTAGTGGTGAACTAGCGGGTAGCAATGAGCAGTTCTTC.

This clonotype has a handful of counts. The CDR3 reads CSARWGLGNEQFF. The CDR3 DNA is TGCAGTGCTAGGTGGGGGCTGGGCAATGAGCAGTTCTTC. The J gene is TRBJ2-1, the V gene TRBV20-1, with D tentatively TRBD1 (6 bases). Trimming took off 3 bases at V and 6 bases at J, with 12 bases between the two ends. Germline loops: CDR1 DFQATT, CDR2 SNEGSKA (reference sequence). CDR3 length: 13 residues.

This clonotype was observed a handful of times. The chain recombines TRBV7-8 with TRBJ2-1, with unresolved D. The CDR3 runs to 15 residues. Germline V gene data show CDR1 as SGHVS and CDR2 as FQNEAQ. V shed 2 bases and J shed 8 bases, with 16 bases lying between them. The CDR3: CASSLRPILFDEQFF. CDR3 bases: TGTGCCAGCAGCTTAAGGCCTATATTATTCGATGAGCAGTTCTTC.